This TCR beta chain originates from a study of response to subunit inactivated influenza vaccine. General observations from the study: Authors suggested each seasonal influenza vaccination recruits few new T cells.

The V end lost 1 base, the J end lost 4 bases, and 16 bases lay between the germline ends. This CDR3 is 16 amino acids long. Germline values: CDR1 SEHNR, CDR2 FQNEAQ (reference sequence). The table lists this clonotype with many counts. Its specificity is not known. TCRdb processed the RT-PCR reads anew with MiXCR; each CDR3 protein has one entry. The sample gives around 470,000 distinct CDR3 sequences, less than 7.5% of which show up once; around 13% is in the top ten. The sample here was PBMCs from blood, taken around 2 years after vaccination. This TCR was sampled from a man aged 50 to 69 who received an inactivated influenza vaccine. The genes are TRBV7-9 and TRBJ2-5, with a tentative D call TRBD2 (6 bases). CDR3 nucleotides: TGTGCCAGCAGCTTAGGGGAGGTCCGGAGGGGAGAGACCCAGTACTTC. It yields the protein CASSLGEVRRGETQYF.